This T cell receptor beta chain was sequenced for a study of T cell repertoires in cytomegalovirus infection. Overall study context: Both recently identified HLA-C-restricted and well-studied HLA-B-restricted CMV epitopes were used in the study. An indication of both CMV infection and matching HLA type came from public TCR beta signatures.

TCRdb re-analysed the reads in MiXCR, keeping a single row per CDR3 protein. The data contain 380,000 or so distinct CDR3 sequences, about 32% of them singletons. Trimming took 1 base from V and 10 from J, leaving 14 bases between them. This CDR3 has 15 residues. From germline, CDR1 is MGHRA and CDR2 YSYEKL. This clonotype has only a few counts. Its antigen is as yet unknown. Study-level findings and limits: HLA-C-restricted TCR beta clonotypes specific for CMV led the ex vivo response. The study identified carriers of CMV plus the relevant HLA from cumulative public TCR beta family frequency.

This chain connects TRBV4-1 to TRBJ1-6; D is possibly TRBD1 (6 bases). The TCR comes from a human donor in good health (CMV status not recorded). Some clones in this sample may be carry-over from other donors' samples. The sequencing here drew on cultured PBMCs, taken from culture after CMV antigen stimulation. The DNA of the CDR3 is TGCGCCAGCAGCCAAGGAGGGGGGACGGGGTCACCCCTCCACTTT. Translating gives CASSQGGGTGSPLHF.